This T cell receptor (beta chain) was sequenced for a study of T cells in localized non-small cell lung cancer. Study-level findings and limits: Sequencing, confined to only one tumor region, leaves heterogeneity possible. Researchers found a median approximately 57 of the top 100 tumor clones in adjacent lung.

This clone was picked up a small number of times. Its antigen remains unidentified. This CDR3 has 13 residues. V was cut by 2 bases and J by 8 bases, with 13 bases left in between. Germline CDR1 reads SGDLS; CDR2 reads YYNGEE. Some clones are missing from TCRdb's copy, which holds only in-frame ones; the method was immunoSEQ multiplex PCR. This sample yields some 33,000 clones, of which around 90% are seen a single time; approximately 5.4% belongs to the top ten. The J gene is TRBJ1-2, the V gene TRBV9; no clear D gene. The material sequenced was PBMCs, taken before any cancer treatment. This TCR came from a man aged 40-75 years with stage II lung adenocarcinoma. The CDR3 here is CASSVDLTKGYTF. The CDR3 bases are TGTGCCAGCAGCGTCGATTTGACTAAAGGCTACACCTTC.